This T cell receptor beta chain was captured by sequencing in a study of blood T cell repertoires in COVID-19. The CDR3 is 14 amino acids. The V end lost 0 bases, the J end lost 2 bases, and 6 bases lay between the germline ends. Germline lookup yields CDR1 KGHDR and CDR2 SFDVKD. The protocol was immunoSEQ multiplex PCR, while the TCRdb copy is restricted to in-frame clones and leaves out a portion. The sample consists of approximately 350,000 clones, around 90% of them appearing once. The specimen sequenced was peripheral blood. The clonotype originates from a woman aged 18-29 years who had recovered from COVID-19. This sequence joins TRBV24-1 and TRBJ1-2, with D unclear. CDR3 residues: CATSDLYGNYGYTF. The CDR3 DNA reads TGTGCCACCAGTGATTTGTACGGGAACTATGGCTACACCTTC.